The present entry profiles one TCR beta chain with its context. The antigen remains unidentified. These data belong to a study of cytomegalovirus exposure and HLA in healthy donors. Background on the study: It was reported in a later analysis that the same platform had been used for the 120 validation repertoires as for the roughly 670 first-cohort repertoires.

The V segment lost 3 bases and the J segment 2 bases; nucleotides outside the gene matches: 0. The CDR3 consists of 13 residues. Per the germline V gene, CDR1 is SGHNT and CDR2 is YYREEE (reference sequence). Study-wide findings and caveats: A few of the chains that were CMV-associated were confirmed in vitro to be specific for CMV antigens. A list of 150 to 200 TCR beta chains associated with cytomegalovirus was given.

Separation from the approximately 710-subject first cohort characterized the roughly 120-subject validation cohort, to which the donors belonged. Generated by immunoSEQ multiplex PCR, the TCRdb table keeps only in-frame clones and is missing some. The data contain about 130,000 clones, 85% to 90% of them singletons. V and J are TRBV5-4 and TRBJ2-5; the match to TRBD2 covers 8 bases. The source of this sequence is a woman under 30 in good health and CMV-seropositive. Sequencing used PBMCs. The CDR3 is CASSSGGQETQYF. The CDR3 DNA reads TGTGCCAGCAGCTCGGGGGGGCAAGAGACCCAGTACTTC.